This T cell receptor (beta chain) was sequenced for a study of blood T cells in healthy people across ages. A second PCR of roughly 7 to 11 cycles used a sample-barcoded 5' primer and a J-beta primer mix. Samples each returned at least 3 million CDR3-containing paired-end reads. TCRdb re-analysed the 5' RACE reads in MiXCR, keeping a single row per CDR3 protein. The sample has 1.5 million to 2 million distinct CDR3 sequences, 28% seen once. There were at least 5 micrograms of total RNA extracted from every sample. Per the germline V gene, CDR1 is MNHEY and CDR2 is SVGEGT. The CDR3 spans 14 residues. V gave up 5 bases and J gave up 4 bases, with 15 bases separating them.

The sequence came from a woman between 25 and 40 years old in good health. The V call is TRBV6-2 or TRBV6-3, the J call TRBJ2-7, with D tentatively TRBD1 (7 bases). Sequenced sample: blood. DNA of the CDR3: TGTGCCAGCAGTAGACAGACAGGGAGGTACGAGCAGTACTTC. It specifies CASSRQTGRYEQYF.